This TCR beta chain was observed in a study of T cell responses to AZD1222 COVID-19 vaccine. TCRdb's copy holds only in-frame clones and misses some; the assay was immunoSEQ multiplex PCR. The repertoire holds fewer than 200,000 clones, with roughly 90% as singletons. The V segment lost 1 base and the J segment 5 bases; nucleotides outside the gene matches: 5. Germline V CDR1 and CDR2: LGHDT, YNNKEL (reference sequence). CDR3 length: 16 residues. This clonotype was sampled from an adult in good health. Sequencing was performed on peripheral blood, taken on day 0 of AZD1222 vaccination. V and J are TRBV3-1 (or the pseudogene TRBV3-2) and TRBJ2-5, with 12 positions matching TRBD2. Here the CDR3 reads CASSQGRLAGGETQYF. Here the CDR3 DNA reads TGTGCCAGCAGCCAAGGAAGGCTAGCGGGAGGGGAGACCCAGTACTTC.